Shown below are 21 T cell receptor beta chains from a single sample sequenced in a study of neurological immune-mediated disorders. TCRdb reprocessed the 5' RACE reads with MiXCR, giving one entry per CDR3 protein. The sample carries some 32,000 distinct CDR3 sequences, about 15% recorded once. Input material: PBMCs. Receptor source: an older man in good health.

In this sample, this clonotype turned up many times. CDR3 loop: CASSLPTVAKNIQYF. CDR3 DNA: TGCGCCAGCAGCCTTCCGACAGTAGCCAAAAACATTCAGTACTTC. V gene TRBV5-1 combines with J gene TRBJ2-4; the D gene is possibly TRBD1 (5 bases). The CDR3 sequence is 15 residues long. Germline loops: CDR1 SGHRS, CDR2 YFSETQ. V gave up 4 bases and J gave up 0 bases, with 11 bases separating them.

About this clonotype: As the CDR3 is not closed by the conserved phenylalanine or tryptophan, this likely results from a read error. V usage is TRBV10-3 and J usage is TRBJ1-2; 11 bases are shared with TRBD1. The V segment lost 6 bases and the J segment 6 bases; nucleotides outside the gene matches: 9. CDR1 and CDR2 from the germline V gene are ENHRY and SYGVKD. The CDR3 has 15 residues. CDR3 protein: CAISEPGQGEDGYTL. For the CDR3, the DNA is TGTGCCATCAGCGAACCGGGACAGGGGGAGGATGGCTACACCCTC.

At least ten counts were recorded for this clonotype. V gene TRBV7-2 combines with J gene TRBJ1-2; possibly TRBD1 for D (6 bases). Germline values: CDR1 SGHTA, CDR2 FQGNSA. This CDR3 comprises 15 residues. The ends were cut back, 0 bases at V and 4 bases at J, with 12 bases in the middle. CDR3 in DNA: TGTGCCAGCAGCTTAGCTCCGGGACACAGCTATGGCTACACCTTC. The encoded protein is CASSLAPGHSYGYTF.

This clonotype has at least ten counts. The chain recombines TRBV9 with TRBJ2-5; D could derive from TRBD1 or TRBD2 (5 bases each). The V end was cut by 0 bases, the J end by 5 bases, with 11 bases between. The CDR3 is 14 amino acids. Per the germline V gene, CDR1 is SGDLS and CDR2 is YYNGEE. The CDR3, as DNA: TGTGCCAGCAGCGTAGTTGGGGCGGGCGAGACCCAGTACTTC. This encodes CASSVVGAGETQYF.

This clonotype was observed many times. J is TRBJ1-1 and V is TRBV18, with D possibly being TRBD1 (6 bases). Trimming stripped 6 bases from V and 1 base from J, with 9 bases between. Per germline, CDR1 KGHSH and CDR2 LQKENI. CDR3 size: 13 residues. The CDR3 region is CASSVTGNTEAFF. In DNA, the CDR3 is TGTGCCAGCTCGGTGACAGGGAACACTGAAGCTTTCTTT.

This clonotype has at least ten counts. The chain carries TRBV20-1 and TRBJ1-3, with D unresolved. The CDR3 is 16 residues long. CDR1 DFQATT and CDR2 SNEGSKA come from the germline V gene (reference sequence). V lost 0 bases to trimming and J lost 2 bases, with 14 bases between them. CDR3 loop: CSARDSRVGPGNTIYF. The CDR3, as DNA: TGCAGTGCTAGAGATTCCAGAGTCGGCCCTGGAAACACCATATATTTT.

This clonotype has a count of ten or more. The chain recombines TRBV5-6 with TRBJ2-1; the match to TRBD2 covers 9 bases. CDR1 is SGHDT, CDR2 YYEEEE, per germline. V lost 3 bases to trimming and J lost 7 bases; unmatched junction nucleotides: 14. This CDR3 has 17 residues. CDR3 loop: CASSYPRGGGAANEQFF. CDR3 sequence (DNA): TGTGCCAGCAGCTACCCTCGGGGCGGGGGGGCCGCAAATGAGCAGTTCTTC.

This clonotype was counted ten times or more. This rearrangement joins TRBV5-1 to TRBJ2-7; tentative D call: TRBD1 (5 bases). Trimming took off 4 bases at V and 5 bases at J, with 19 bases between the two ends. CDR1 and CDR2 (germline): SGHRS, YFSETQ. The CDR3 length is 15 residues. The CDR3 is CASSPRPATRDEQYF. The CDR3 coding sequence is TGCGCCAGCAGCCCGCGGCCAGCGACCAGGGACGAGCAGTACTTC.

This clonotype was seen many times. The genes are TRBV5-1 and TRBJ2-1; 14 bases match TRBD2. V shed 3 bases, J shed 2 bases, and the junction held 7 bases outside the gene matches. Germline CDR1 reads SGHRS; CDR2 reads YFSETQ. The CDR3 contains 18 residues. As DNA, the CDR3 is TGCGCCAGCAGCTCAGGACTAGCGGGGGGCTTGACCTACAATGAGCAGTTCTTC. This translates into CASSSGLAGGLTYNEQFF.

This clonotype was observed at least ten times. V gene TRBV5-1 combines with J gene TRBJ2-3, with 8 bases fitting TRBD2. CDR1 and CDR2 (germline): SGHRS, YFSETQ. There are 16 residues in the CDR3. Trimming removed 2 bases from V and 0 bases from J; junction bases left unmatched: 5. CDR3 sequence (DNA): TGCGCCAGCAGCTTTGGGACTAGTGGGAGCACAGATACGCAGTATTTT. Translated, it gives CASSFGTSGSTDTQYF.

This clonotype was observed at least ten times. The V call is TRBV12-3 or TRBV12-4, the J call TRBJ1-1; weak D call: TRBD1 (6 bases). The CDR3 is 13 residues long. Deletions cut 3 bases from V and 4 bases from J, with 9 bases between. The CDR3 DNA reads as TGTGCCAGCAGTTTCCGAGGGGGCACTGAAGCTTTCTTT. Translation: CASSFRGGTEAFF.

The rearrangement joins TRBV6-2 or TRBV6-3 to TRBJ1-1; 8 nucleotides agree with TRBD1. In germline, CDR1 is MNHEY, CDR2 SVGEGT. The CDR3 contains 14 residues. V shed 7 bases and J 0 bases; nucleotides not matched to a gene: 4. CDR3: CASKTDRVNTEAFF. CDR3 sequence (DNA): TGTGCCAGCAAAACGGACAGGGTGAACACTGAAGCTTTCTTT.

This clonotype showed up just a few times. The CDR3 is CASTTDLRGQYF. The DNA for the CDR3 is TGTGCCAGCACCACGGACCTACGAGGGCAGTACTTC. J is TRBJ2-7 and V is TRBV12-3 or TRBV12-4, with D uncertain. This CDR3 contains 12 residues. Trimming removed 7 bases from V and 9 bases from J, with 16 bases in between.

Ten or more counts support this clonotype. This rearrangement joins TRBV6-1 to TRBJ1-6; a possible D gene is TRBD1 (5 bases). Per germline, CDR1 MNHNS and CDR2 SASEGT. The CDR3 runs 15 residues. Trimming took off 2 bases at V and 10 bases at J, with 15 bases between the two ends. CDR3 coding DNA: TGTGCCAGCAGTGAACAAGAGGGATCAGGGTCACCCCTCCACTTT. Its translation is CASSEQEGSGSPLHF.

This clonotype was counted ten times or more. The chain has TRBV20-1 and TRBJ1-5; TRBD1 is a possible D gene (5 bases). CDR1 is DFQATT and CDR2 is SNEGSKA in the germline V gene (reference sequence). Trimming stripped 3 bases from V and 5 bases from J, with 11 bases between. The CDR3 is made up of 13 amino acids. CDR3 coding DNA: TGCAGTGCTAGGTCAGGGATGGATCAGCCCCAGCATTTT. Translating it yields CSARSGMDQPQHF.

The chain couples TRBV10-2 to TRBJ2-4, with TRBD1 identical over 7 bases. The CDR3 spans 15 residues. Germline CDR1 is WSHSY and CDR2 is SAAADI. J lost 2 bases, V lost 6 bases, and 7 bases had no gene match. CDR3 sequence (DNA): TGCGCCAGCAGCGACCTACAGGGGTCCAAAAACATTCAGTACTTC. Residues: CASSDLQGSKNIQYF.

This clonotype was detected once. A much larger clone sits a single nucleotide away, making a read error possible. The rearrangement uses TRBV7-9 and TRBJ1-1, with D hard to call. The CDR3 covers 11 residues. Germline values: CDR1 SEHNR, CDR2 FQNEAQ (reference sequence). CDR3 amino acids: CASSPYTEVFF. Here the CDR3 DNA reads TGTGCCAGCAGCCCATACACTGAAGTTTTCTTT. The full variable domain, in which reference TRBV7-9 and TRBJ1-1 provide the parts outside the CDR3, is DTGVSQNPRHKITKRGQNVTFRCDPISEHNRLYWYRQTLGQGPEFLTYFQNEAQLEKSRLLSDRFSAERPKGSFSTLEIQRTEQGDSAMYLCASSPYTEVFFGQGTRLTVV.

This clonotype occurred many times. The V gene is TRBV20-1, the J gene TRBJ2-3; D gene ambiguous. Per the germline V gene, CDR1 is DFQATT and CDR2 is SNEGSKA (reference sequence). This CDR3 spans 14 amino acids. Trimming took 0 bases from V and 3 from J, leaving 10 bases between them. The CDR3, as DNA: TGCAGTGCTAGAGATCTATTAGAAACAGATACGCAGTATTTT. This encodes CSARDLLETDTQYF.

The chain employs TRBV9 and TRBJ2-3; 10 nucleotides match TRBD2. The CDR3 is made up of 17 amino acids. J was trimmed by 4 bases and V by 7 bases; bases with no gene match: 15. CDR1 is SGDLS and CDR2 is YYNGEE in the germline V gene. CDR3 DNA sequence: TGTGCCAGCTTAGACCTAGTACTAGCGGGGATCCCAGATACGCAGTATTTT. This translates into CASLDLVLAGIPDTQYF.

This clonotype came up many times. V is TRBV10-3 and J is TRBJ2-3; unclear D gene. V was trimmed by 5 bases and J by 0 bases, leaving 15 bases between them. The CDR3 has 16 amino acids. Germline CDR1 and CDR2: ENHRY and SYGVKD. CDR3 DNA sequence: TGTGCCATCAGTCCTTTGGTGGCGGAAAGCACAGATACGCAGTATTTT. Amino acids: CAISPLVAESTDTQYF.

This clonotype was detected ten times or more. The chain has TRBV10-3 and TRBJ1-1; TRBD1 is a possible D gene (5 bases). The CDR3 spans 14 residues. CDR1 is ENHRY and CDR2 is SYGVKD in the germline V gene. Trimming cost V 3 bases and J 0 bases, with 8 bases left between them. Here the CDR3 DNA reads TGTGCCATCAGTGACCCGGGGGTGAACACTGAAGCTTTCTTT. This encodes CAISDPGVNTEAFF.